Following are 23 T cell receptor beta chains from one sample sequenced in a study of blood T cell repertoires in COVID-19. The method was immunoSEQ multiplex PCR; TCRdb's version includes in-frame clones alone and lacks a portion of them. The sample lists approximately 210,000 clones; roughly 90% were seen once. The specimen was peripheral blood. These receptors originate from a woman in her thirties or forties with acute or convalescent COVID-19.

The chain combines TRBV6-6 with TRBJ2-7, with TRBD1 matching over 12 bases. The germline V gene encodes CDR1 MNHNY and CDR2 SVGAGI (reference sequence). There are 14 residues in the CDR3. J gave up 6 bases and V 6 bases, and 6 bases lay outside the gene matches. CDR3 nucleotides: TGTGCCAGCAGCCCGGGACAGGGGGCCTCCGAGCAGTACGTC. It codes for CASSPGQGASEQYV.

The chain joins TRBV25-1 to TRBJ1-6, with D possibly being TRBD1 (5 bases). V dropped 7 bases and J dropped 0 bases, with 10 bases sitting between them. This CDR3 contains 15 residues. Germline CDR1 and CDR2: MGHDK and SYGVNS. In DNA, the CDR3 is TGTGCCAGCATGCGGGGGAACTCCTATAATTCACCCCTCCACTTT. Residues: CASMRGNSYNSPLHF.

The rearrangement uses TRBV24-1 and TRBJ2-3, with TRBD1 matching over 8 bases. V gave up 10 bases and J gave up 5 bases; unmatched junction bases: 13. Germline CDR1 reads KGHDR; CDR2 reads SFDVKD. This CDR3 has 15 residues. CDR3: CATRKTGEMGDTQYF. The CDR3 DNA reads as TGTGCCACACGGAAGACAGGGGAGATGGGAGATACGCAGTATTTT.

The chain joins TRBV27 to TRBJ2-1; 8 bases agree with TRBD1. J lost 2 bases, V lost 6 bases, and 9 bases had no gene match. The CDR3 sequence is 16 residues long. The germline gives CDR1 MNHEY, CDR2 SMNVEV (reference sequence). CDR3 nucleotide sequence: TGTGCCAGCAGCTCTCCCAGGGGGCCGACCTACAATGAGCAGTTCTTC. Its translation: CASSSPRGPTYNEQFF.

The CDR3 here is CASSTLQGKDMNTEAFF. The CDR3 DNA follows: TGTGCCAGTAGTACCCTCCAAGGTAAAGACATGAACACTGAAGCTTTCTTT. The rearrangement links TRBV19 to TRBJ1-1; D gene ambiguous. Germline V gene sequence: CDR1 LNHDA, CDR2 SQIVND (reference sequence). This CDR3 spans 17 amino acids. V lost 4 bases and J lost 0, with 18 bases in between.

The genes are TRBV4-1 and TRBJ2-3, with 12 bases matching TRBD2. CDR1 and CDR2 (germline): MGHRA, YSYEKL. The V segment lost 4 bases and the J segment 6 bases; nucleotides outside the gene matches: 2. The CDR3 totals 14 residues. CDR3 residues: CASSRTSGRDTQYF. The CDR3 nucleotides are TGCGCCAGCAGCCGAACTAGCGGGAGGGATACGCAGTATTTT.

The chain is built from TRBV5-1 and TRBJ2-3; tentatively, D is TRBD2 (6 bases). CDR3 length equals 14 residues. Germline loops: CDR1 SGHRS, CDR2 YFSETQ. The V and J ends lost 4 bases and 1 base respectively, with 10 bases between them. The CDR3 DNA follows: TGCGCCAGCAGCCAAGAGCGGGGCACAGATACGCAGTATTTT. Its translation: CASSQERGTDTQYF.

The chain recombines TRBV5-1 with TRBJ1-3, with D possibly TRBD1 on 6 matching bases. The CDR3 sequence is 17 residues long. Trimming removed 2 bases at V and 1 base at J, with 16 bases between. CDR1 is SGHRS, CDR2 YFSETQ, per germline. For the CDR3, the DNA is TGCGCCAGCAGCTTCACAGGGCCGGATCCTTCTGGAAACACCATATATTTT. Protein sequence: CASSFTGPDPSGNTIYF.

This chain uses TRBV5-4 with TRBJ1-2, with 11 positions matching TRBD1. Unmatched junction bases numbered 6, after V lost 2 bases and J lost 6 bases. CDR1 is SGHNT and CDR2 is YYREEE in the germline V gene (reference sequence). The CDR3 runs 15 residues. The DNA for the CDR3 is TGTGCCAGCAGCTTCGCAGGACAGGGGGCGCATGGCTACACCTTC. Protein product: CASSFAGQGAHGYTF.

The chain joins TRBV6-5 to TRBJ2-5, with D tentatively TRBD1 (5 bases). V was pared by 0 bases and J by 7 bases, with 12 bases between. The germline gives CDR1 MNHEY, CDR2 SVGAGI. The CDR3 runs to 14 residues. As DNA, the CDR3 is TGTGCCAGCAGTTACTCGAGGACGCAGGGGACCCAGTACTTC. It encodes CASSYSRTQGTQYF.

The chain couples TRBV5-4 to TRBJ1-2; D is ambiguous. Germline assignment: CDR1 SGHNT and CDR2 YYREEE (reference sequence). The ends were cut back, 4 bases at V and 2 bases at J, with 15 bases in the middle. This CDR3 contains 15 residues. CDR3 bases: TGTGCCAGCAGCCAGCCGGGCCGGGGAAACTATGGCTACACCTTC. Translation gives CASSQPGRGNYGYTF.

This rearrangement joins TRBV6-6 to TRBJ1-1, with D uncertain. From germline, CDR1 is MNHNY and CDR2 SVGAGI (reference sequence). The CDR3 runs 17 residues. V was pared by 5 bases and J by 1 base, with 20 bases between. In DNA form, the CDR3 reads TGTGCCAGCAGTCGCTTAGGCCCGCGACACCCGAACACTGAAGCTTTCTTT. It codes for CASSRLGPRHPNTEAFF.

A single count supports this clone. The chain has TRBV6-5 and TRBJ2-1, with 8 positions matching TRBD2. After removal of 6 bases from V and 4 bases from J, the junction contained 5 bases not matched to a gene. CDR1 and CDR2 (germline): MNHEY, SVGAGI. The CDR3 is made up of 14 amino acids. The CDR3, as DNA: TGTGCCAGCAGCGGGGGGGGATTTTACAATGAGCAGTTCTTC. As protein: CASSGGGFYNEQFF.

The chain carries TRBV23-1 and TRBJ1-6; 9 nucleotides align to TRBD1. TRBV23-1 has ORF status, its function being uncertain. This CDR3 region has 13 residues. V dropped 10 bases and J dropped 10; count of bases not matched to a gene: 8. CDR3 coding DNA: TGCGCCAACTTCCGGGACAGGGAATCACCCCTCCACTTT. Translated, it gives CANFRDRESPLHF.

V and J are TRBV11-2 and TRBJ2-3, with 9 bases lining up with TRBD2. This CDR3 comprises 15 residues. Germline assignment: CDR1 SGHAT and CDR2 FQNNGV. The ends lost 2 bases at V and 2 bases at J; junction bases unmatched: 2. Here the CDR3 DNA reads TGTGCCAGCAGCTTAAGCGGGGGGATCACAGATACGCAGTATTTT. Protein sequence: CASSLSGGITDTQYF.

This rearrangement joins TRBV19 to TRBJ2-5, with 7 bases lining up with TRBD2. The CDR3 runs to 17 residues. Germline CDR1 is LNHDA and CDR2 is SQIVND (reference sequence). V dropped 4 bases and J dropped 2; count of bases not matched to a gene: 13. DNA for the CDR3: TGTGCCAGTAGTAGATCCTCAGTGGGGGGGGAACAAGAGACCCAGTACTTC. Encoded protein: CASSRSSVGGEQETQYF.

The rearrangement uses TRBV18 and TRBJ1-2; TRBD1 matches 7 bases. The CDR3 covers 17 residues. Germline assignment: CDR1 KGHSH and CDR2 LQKENI. V was clipped by 1 base and J by 3 bases; unmatched bases: 11. The CDR3 DNA reads TGTGCCAGCTCACCACTGACGGTCAGGGGGGCCCACTATGGCTACACCTTC. As protein: CASSPLTVRGAHYGYTF.

This CDR3 reads CASSSTPGQGAGIQYF. Written as DNA, the CDR3 is TGTGCCAGCAGTTCAACACCGGGACAGGGGGCAGGCATTCAGTACTTC. The gene calls are TRBV7-2 and TRBJ2-4, with 12 bases identical to TRBD1. The CDR3 is made up of 16 amino acids. V gave up 6 bases and J gave up 9 bases; unmatched junction bases: 12. The germline V gene encodes CDR1 SGHTA and CDR2 FQGNSA.

This chain joins TRBV18 and TRBJ1-1; no clear D. V shed 3 bases and J shed 6 bases, with 14 bases lying between them. Germline CDR1 and CDR2: KGHSH and LQKENI. The CDR3 has 14 residues. The CDR3 sequence: CASSPGPLSAEAFF. The CDR3 region has the DNA TGTGCCAGCTCACCTGGCCCTCTGTCCGCTGAAGCTTTCTTT.

In this sample, this clone turned up once. The J gene is TRBJ2-7, the V gene TRBV5-6, with 8 bases fitting TRBD1. Germline CDR1 SGHDT, CDR2 YYEEEE. Trimming took 5 bases from V and 5 from J; bases not matched to a gene: 3. The length of the CDR3 is 12 residues. The CDR3 nucleotides read TGTGCCAGCAGTCGGACAGGGAACGAGCAGTACGTC. Amino acid sequence: CASSRTGNEQYV.

This sequence joins TRBV12-3 or TRBV12-4 and TRBJ2-2; D is possibly TRBD1 (6 bases). The CDR3 contains 13 residues. V gave up 5 bases and J gave up 7 bases, with 11 bases separating them. The CDR3 sequence is CASSPQGIGELFF. The CDR3 DNA sequence: TGTGCCAGCAGTCCCCAGGGGATCGGGGAGCTGTTTTTT.

The rearrangement joins TRBV19 to TRBJ2-5, with TRBD2 identical over 10 bases. The germline CDR1 and CDR2 sequences are LNHDA and SQIVND (reference sequence). The trim removed 1 base at V and 4 bases at J, leaving 6 bases unmatched. The CDR3 consists of 16 residues. The CDR3 sequence: CASSIAGTSEGETQYF. The CDR3 bases are TGTGCCAGTAGTATAGCGGGGACTAGCGAAGGAGAGACCCAGTACTTC.

The chain uses TRBV20-1 and TRBJ1-1, with 7 bases identical to TRBD1. In germline, CDR1 is DFQATT, CDR2 SNEGSKA (reference sequence). The CDR3 spans 13 residues. Trimming cost V 3 bases and J 4 bases; bases outside gene matches: 5. DNA of the CDR3: TGCAGTGCTAGTCGGGGACAGACCACTGAAGCTTTCTTT. This encodes CSASRGQTTEAFF.